Below, 22 T cell receptor beta chains from the same sample are listed, as sequenced in a study of OX40 agonist ivuxolimab in advanced cancers. The library relied on the immunoSEQ multiplex PCR assay. TCRdb mirrors the immuneACCESS table, restricted to in-frame sequences. Some clones are absent from its copies; in checked studies, under half trace to an unresolved V gene, and the reason for the others is unknown. This sample has tens of thousands of clones in its table, and 86% of those were observed once. The top ten constitute approximately 12% of the sample. The input for sequencing was CD4+ or CD8+ T cells sorted from blood, taken in a trial of the OX40 agonist ivuxolimab. The receptors shown here come from an adult with an advanced solid tumor such as melanoma, head and neck, liver or kidney cancer.

The chain carries TRBV4-3 and TRBJ1-5; D is ambiguous. Germline V gene lookup returns CDR1 LGHNA and CDR2 YSLEER. This CDR3 has 16 amino acids. V shed 5 bases and J shed 7 bases, with 21 bases lying between them. The CDR3 is CASSSHPPGVDQPQHF. DNA of the CDR3: TGCGCCAGCAGCTCCCACCCCCCCGGGGTTGACCAGCCCCAGCATTTT.

V and J are TRBV6-5 and TRBJ2-7; the D is unclear. V lost 4 bases to trimming and J lost 5 bases, with 6 bases between them. The CDR3 contains 11 residues. The germline CDR1 and CDR2 sequences are MNHEY and SVGAGI. The CDR3: CASSWKDEQYF. The CDR3 DNA follows: TGTGCCAGCAGTTGGAAGGACGAGCAGTACTTC.

The count of this clone is one. The sample contains more than one DNA sequence encoding this CDR3. The chain recombines TRBV19 with TRBJ2-5; D remains unclear. Germline CDR1 and CDR2: LNHDA and SQIVND (reference sequence). Trimming took off 3 bases at V and 5 bases at J, with 7 bases between the two ends. This CDR3 spans 12 amino acids. In DNA, the CDR3 is TGTGCCAGTAGTATTGGATTGGAGACCCAGTACTTC. Amino acids: CASSIGLETQYF.

V is TRBV4-3 and J is TRBJ2-3; no definite D call. V dropped 3 bases and J dropped 0 bases, with 10 bases sitting between them. The CDR3 covers 15 residues. Germline V gives CDR1 LGHNA, CDR2 YSLEER. CDR3 protein: CASSQSRISTDTQYF. The CDR3 coding sequence is TGCGCCAGCAGCCAGTCGAGGATTAGCACAGATACGCAGTATTTT.

The CDR3 reads CASSAGGSSYNEQFF. The CDR3 DNA reads TGTGCCAGCAGTGCGGGGGGCAGCTCCTACAATGAGCAGTTCTTC. The V call is TRBV2, the J call TRBJ2-1; D possibly corresponds to TRBD2 (7 bases). This CDR3 contains 15 residues. CDR1 is SNHLY, CDR2 FYNNEI, per germline. V lost 4 bases to trimming and J lost 0 bases, with 10 bases between them.

This chain connects TRBV19 to TRBJ2-1, with a weak D call TRBD1 (5 bases). Germline lookup yields CDR1 LNHDA and CDR2 SQIVND (reference sequence). This CDR3 is built from 15 residues. V was shortened by 6 bases and J by 4 bases, with 16 bases between the two germline ends. The CDR3 spells CASSLDSALYNEQFF. CDR3 bases: TGTGCCAGTAGCCTCGACAGCGCCCTGTACAATGAGCAGTTCTTC.

The V call is TRBV27, the J call TRBJ2-7, with a possible D match to TRBD1 (6 bases). The CDR3 has 13 amino acids. V was pared by 2 bases and J by 1 base, with 6 bases between. Germline assignment: CDR1 MNHEY and CDR2 SMNVEV (reference sequence). In nucleotides, the CDR3 is TGTGCCAGCAGTTTAGGGACATCCTACGAGCAGTACTTC. This gives the protein CASSLGTSYEQYF.

The rearrangement links TRBV4-3 to TRBJ2-3; 11 nucleotides match TRBD2. This CDR3 is built from 16 residues. CDR1 LGHNA and CDR2 YSLEER come from the germline V gene. V gave up 3 bases and J gave up 6 bases; unmatched junction bases: 8. Here the CDR3 reads CASSQIAGGIWDTQYF. CDR3 nucleotide sequence: TGCGCCAGCAGCCAGATAGCGGGGGGGATCTGGGATACGCAGTATTTT.

The rearrangement joins TRBV5-4 to TRBJ2-7; no definite D call. Germline V gives CDR1 SGHNT, CDR2 YYREEE (reference sequence). The CDR3 is made up of 17 amino acids. Trimming took 0 bases from V and 0 from J, leaving 16 bases between them. CDR3 DNA sequence: TGTGCCAGCAGCTTGGGACTGGAGAATACTCCCTCCTACGAGCAGTACTTC. This sequence encodes CASSLGLENTPSYEQYF.

The rearrangement uses TRBV12-5 and TRBJ1-2, with D unclear. The CDR3 runs 14 residues. Germline CDR1 reads LGHNT; CDR2 reads FRNRAP. Trimming stripped 3 bases from V and 4 bases from J, with 12 bases between. For the CDR3, the DNA is TGTGCTAGTGGTTTATTATCTGGCAGCTATGGCTACACCTTC. It is translated as CASGLLSGSYGYTF.

The count of this clone is one. This rearrangement joins TRBV27 to TRBJ1-5, with D perhaps TRBD1 (6 bases). Trimming took off 7 bases at V and 6 bases at J, with 19 bases between the two ends. The CDR3 is made up of 15 amino acids. CDR1 and CDR2 (germline): MNHEY, SMNVEV (reference sequence). CDR3 sequence: CASKGVWGGAQPQHF. The CDR3 region has the DNA TGTGCCAGCAAGGGTGTTTGGGGGGGGGCTCAGCCCCAGCATTTT.

The rearrangement links TRBV19 to TRBJ2-2; weak D call: TRBD2 (6 bases). V was trimmed by 5 bases and J by 2 bases, leaving 9 bases between them. CDR3 size: 14 residues. The germline gives CDR1 LNHDA, CDR2 SQIVND (reference sequence). The CDR3 loop is CASSGGVNTGELFF. In DNA form, the CDR3 reads TGTGCCAGTAGTGGAGGGGTTAACACCGGGGAGCTGTTTTTT.

The rearrangement uses TRBV7-9 and TRBJ1-5, with a possible D match to TRBD1 (6 bases). Deletions cut 4 bases from V and 6 bases from J, with 16 bases between. CDR3 size: 15 residues. Germline CDR1 is SEHNR and CDR2 is FQNEAQ (reference sequence). The CDR3 bases are TGTGCCAGCAGCTCCGAGGGGGATATCATTCAGCCCCAGCATTTT. It yields the protein CASSSEGDIIQPQHF.

This clone ranks as large (0.1 to 1%). The V call is TRBV9, the J call TRBJ2-5, with a weak D call TRBD2 (7 bases). Trimming shortened V by 3 bases and J by 5 bases, and 20 bases separated the two germline ends. The CDR3 length is 16 residues. The V gene's germline CDR1 is SGDLS and CDR2 YYNGEE. Here the CDR3 DNA reads TGTGCCAGCAGCGGCGTAAGTGGGGGGGCCGTGGAGACCCAGTACTTC. Its protein product is CASSGVSGGAVETQYF. Looking up the rest from reference TRBV9 and TRBJ2-5 gives the full variable domain: DSGVTQTPKHLITATGQRVTLRCSPRSGDLSVYWYQQSLDQGLQFLIQYYNGEERAKGNILERFSAQQFPDLHSELNLSSLELGDSALYFCASSGVSGGAVETQYFGPGTRLLVL.

Notes on this clone: The germline gene is not matched at one end of the junction; a read error may be the cause. The chain has TRBV7-7 and TRBJ1-1; D perhaps matches TRBD1 (6 bases). In germline, CDR1 is SSHAT, CDR2 FNYEAQ (reference sequence). The CDR3 has 16 amino acids. The CDR3 nucleotides read TGTGCTAGCAGCCACCTGTTCGGGACAAGGAACACTGAAGCTTTCTTT. Translation gives CASSHLFGTRNTEAFF.

The J gene is TRBJ1-3, the V gene TRBV19, with D unresolved. V lost 5 bases, J lost 0 bases, and 11 bases lay in between. This CDR3 contains 15 residues. CDR1 LNHDA and CDR2 SQIVND come from the germline V gene (reference sequence). The CDR3 coding sequence is TGTGCCAGTAGTTTCGGACCCGACTCTGGAAACACCATATATTTT. It is translated as CASSFGPDSGNTIYF.

J is TRBJ2-1 and V is TRBV7-9, with D maybe TRBD2 (7 bases). This CDR3 spans 14 amino acids. The V and J ends lost 1 base and 9 bases respectively, with 13 bases between them. Per the germline V gene, CDR1 is SEHNR and CDR2 is FQNEAQ (reference sequence). CDR3 sequence (DNA): TGTGCCAGCAGCTTAGTCGGGGGGCAAGGTGAGCAGTTCTTC. Translating it yields CASSLVGGQGEQFF. Full variable domain (outside the CDR3, taken from reference TRBV7-9 and TRBJ2-1): DTGVSQNPRHKITKRGQNVTFRCDPISEHNRLYWYRQTLGQGPEFLTYFQNEAQLEKSRLLSDRFSAERPKGSFSTLEIQRTEQGDSAMYLCASSLVGGQGEQFFGPGTRLTVL.

The chain links TRBV6-6 to TRBJ1-1; D ambiguous. CDR3 length: 13 residues. Germline V CDR1 and CDR2: MNHNY, SVGAGI (reference sequence). V lost 2 bases to trimming and J lost 5 bases, with 9 bases between them. Here the CDR3 DNA reads TGTGCCAGCAGTTACCTCGGGGAAACTGAAGCTTTCTTT. It is translated as CASSYLGETEAFF.

This chain uses TRBV5-8 with TRBJ1-1; no clear D. The CDR3 totals 14 residues. V was trimmed by 0 bases and J by 9 bases, leaving 15 bases between them. Germline V gene sequence: CDR1 SGHTS, CDR2 YDEGEE. In DNA, the CDR3 is TGTGCCAGCAGCTTGGCCGGTATAGGAACCAAAGCTTTCTTT. Its translation is CASSLAGIGTKAFF.

V usage is TRBV13 and J usage is TRBJ1-1; perhaps TRBD1 as D (5 bases). The CDR3 totals 15 residues. Germline-derived CDR1 and CDR2 are PRHDT and FYEKMQ (reference sequence). V lost 1 base and J 1 base, leaving 10 bases between the germline ends. CDR3 DNA sequence: TGTGCCAGCAGCTTAGCCCTCGACAGGAACACTGAAGCTTTCTTT. Translated: CASSLALDRNTEAFF. Full variable domain (outside the CDR3, taken from reference TRBV13 and TRBJ1-1): AAGVIQSPRHLIKEKRETATLKCYPIPRHDTVYWYQQGPGQDPQFLISFYEKMQSDKGSIPDRFSAQQFSDYHSELNMSSLELGDSALYFCASSLALDRNTEAFFGQGTRLTVV.

The rearrangement uses TRBV5-4 and TRBJ1-1; no firm D call. Germline V gene lookup returns CDR1 SGHNT and CDR2 YYREEE (reference sequence). CDR3 length equals 13 residues. Deletions cut 2 bases from V and 8 bases from J, with 13 bases between. As DNA, the CDR3 is TGTGCCAGCAGCTTTAGTGGCGGGGAAGAAGCTTTCTTT. Translated: CASSFSGGEEAFF.

This clone showed up just once. This sequence joins TRBV19 and TRBJ2-1; 8 bases agree with TRBD1. Germline V gene lookup returns CDR1 LNHDA and CDR2 SQIVND (reference sequence). Unmatched junction bases numbered 8, after V lost 8 bases and J lost 2 bases. The CDR3 extends over 15 amino acids. The CDR3 protein is CASQPAGGTYNEQFF. CDR3 in DNA: TGTGCCAGTCAGCCGGCAGGGGGCACCTACAATGAGCAGTTCTTC.